This T cell receptor (beta chain) was sequenced during a study of cytomegalovirus exposure and HLA in healthy donors. Remarks on this clone: Its specificity is not known.

Whole-study findings and limits: 16,951 TCR beta sequences were associated with HLA alleles at 0.05 false discovery rate in a later analysis.

The PCR ran on 60 Vbeta and 13 Jbeta primers. Some clones are missing from TCRdb's copy, which holds only in-frame ones; the method was immunoSEQ multiplex PCR. The sample includes under 150,000 clones, roughly 70% of them seen just once. CDR1 is SGHNT and CDR2 is YYREEE in the germline V gene (reference sequence). CDR3 size: 13 residues. With 4 bases removed from V and 7 bases from J, the gap between germline ends came to 14 bases. Each donor was nominally healthy when sampled (though unrecorded immune exposures were likely). The chain is built from TRBV5-4 and TRBJ1-2; D not resolved. Sequencing used PBMCs. The clonotype was recovered from a woman aged 40 to 50 in good health and CMV-seropositive. The CDR3 DNA reads TGTGCCAGCAGCCCTGGCCGGGCGGGTGGCTACACCTTC. Translation gives CASSPGRAGGYTF.